This T cell receptor beta chain was documented in a study of cytomegalovirus exposure and HLA in healthy donors. Study-wide findings and caveats: Later genetic work tied a missense DCLRE1C variant to beta-chain V and J trimming. A few CMV-associated chains were confirmed in vitro to be specific for CMV antigens. A previous analysis found most TCR beta V segments productive roughly 90% or roughly 30% of the time.

It was with 60 Vbeta and 13 Jbeta primers that the PCR ran. Authors' analysis steps: Approximately 11 million of 80 million or so unique TCR beta chains were shared, per a later count. Generated by immunoSEQ multiplex PCR, the TCRdb table keeps only in-frame clones and is missing some. The V and J calls and clone size were taken over from that table, and D and trimming were inferred from the DNA. The table lists hundreds of thousands of clones, about 80% of them singletons. CDR3 length: 14 amino acids. Germline CDR1 and CDR2: LGHNA and YNFKEQ. V was trimmed by 3 bases and J by 3 bases, leaving 8 bases between them. This clone was seen only a few times. What it binds is not known.

The receptor was isolated from a girl aged 5 to 17 in good health and CMV-seronegative. V and J are TRBV4-2 and TRBJ1-4; no firm D call. Sequenced: PBMCs. The CDR3 DNA reads TGTGCCAGCAGCCACCCGAGCGCTAATGAAAAACTGTTTTTT. The encoded protein is CASSHPSANEKLFF.